This TCR beta chain came from a study of cytomegalovirus exposure and HLA in healthy donors (dated by TCRdb to 2017 to 2019). For context, the study as a whole: According to an earlier analysis of a few hundred of the donors, roughly 180 million T cells yielded 117 million unique TCR beta sequences and 250 to 350 Gb of sequence data. About 300 gigabases of sequencing data and approximately 93 million unique TCR sequences were included in an early release covering roughly 600 HLA-typed donors. The genetic ancestry cluster associated with self-reported Caucasian donors included 70% to 85% of the approximately 430 genotyped donors. The aim of the study was to test whether cataloging public T cell receptors could identify signatures of past pathogen exposure. The T cell repertoires of 670 or so subjects were profiled by immunosequencing and related to cytomegalovirus serostatus. Along with the approximately 700-subject first cohort, a separate validation cohort of some 130 different subjects was used. High-throughput TCR immunosequencing, statistical association of individual TCRs with disease status, and machine learning were combined to predict cytomegalovirus infection status. To study patterns of TCR occurrence, a later analysis re-analyzed previously published TCR beta repertoires from hundreds of donors and added high-resolution HLA genotyping. The later analysis used no new phenotypic data to find candidate immune exposures, relying instead on TCR beta sequences and their occurrence across donors. In an earlier analysis of about 590 of the donors, high-throughput TCR beta sequencing was used to judge whether each TCR beta V gene segment behaved as functional or pseudogenic. Alongside the repertoire data, information on donor age, sex, ethnicity and CMV serostatus was compiled. Genome-wide SNP genotypes for about 60% of the roughly 670 donors were used in a later genetic analysis, which treated that subset as a discovery cohort. Every discovery cohort repertoire had been produced on one sequencing platform. HLA typing covered class I and class II loci at four-digit resolution. The number of donors typed differed by locus, with roughly 629-640 for A, B, C, DRB1 and DQB1, around 500 for DQA1, 606 for DPA1, and some 450 for DPB1. Roughly 5 DR-DQ haplotypes were handled as single units for association and clustering, since linkage in the cohort was strong. Among over 350 genotyped donors of the cohort, an average of around 240,000 unique TCR beta nucleotide sequences were sequenced per donor, roughly a sixth of them non-productive.

What the research found in general, with its limitations: Three of the identified cytomegalovirus-associated TCR beta chains were confirmed in vitro to be specific for cytomegalovirus antigens. It was suggested by the authors that the approach could potentially be generalized to other disease states and immunological phenotypes. Broadly in line with IMGT annotations, most TCR beta V segments showed up in productive rearrangements about 87% or about 30% of the time in an earlier analysis of roughly 590 of the donors. Over 15 rarely observed V segments, including chromosome 9 orphons, were excluded from the earlier analysis of several hundred of the donors because counts were too low. Because some donors lacked HLA typing at each locus, the association tests relied only on the typed subset. Several of the top co-occurrence clusters appeared to be linked to parvovirus B19, influenza, CMV and Epstein-Barr virus, according to a later analysis. Compared with equally common non-associated chains, HLA-associated TCR beta chains in a later analysis were more clonally expanded and had lower generation probabilities. When HLA alleles, especially DR and DQ, strongly co-occurred, TCR associations were difficult to assign to individual alleles. Most TCR sequences were observed very rarely across donors, whereas some public TCRs were present in many individuals. A further reported finding was that TCR beta sequences accurately predicted the HLA-A and HLA-B alleles for most subjects in the first cohort. A later genetic analysis reported fewer N-insertions in productive TCRs among donors in an Asian-associated ancestry cluster than the roughly 690-donor mean. Cytomegalovirus status was reported to be diagnosed by the classifier with high specificity and sensitivity in both the original and validation cohorts. In this cohort, only TCR beta chains were sequenced, and detectable features were limited by the absence of alpha or paired-chain data. The 87-base-pair reads could not distinguish some IMGT-functional V segments, including TRBV6-2 and TRBV6-3, so those segments were excluded. The only immune exposure information available for the cohort was CMV serostatus. A cluster of highly shared sequence variants was judged likely to represent a technical artifact of the sequencing pipeline. Presence/absence analyses assumed roughly uniform sequencing depth across donors, an assumption that may not hold. A later genetic analysis associated a missense DCLRE1C variant with V-gene and J-gene trimming of TCR beta chains, and an independent cohort replicated the association. At a false discovery rate of 0.05, a later analysis linked under 20,000 TCR beta sequences to specific HLA alleles. Linkage disequilibrium might explain the correlated functional status among segregating V segments, but an unknown experimental factor could not be ruled out. According to a later analysis, most CMV-associated TCR beta chains appeared to be HLA-restricted, and the HLA associations seemed to be driven largely by CMV exposure. According to a later analysis, TCR association rates differed among HLA loci, with DRB1 alleles showing the most associated TCRs and HLA-C alleles showing the fewest. The study gave a list of about 160 TCR beta chains associated with cytomegalovirus.

Library preparation was by the immunoSEQ multiplex PCR assay. The multiplex PCR relied on a mix of 60 forward primers for TCR Vbeta segments and 13 reverse primers for TCR Jbeta segments. A multiplex PCR assay on genomic DNA amplified the CDR3 region of rearranged TCR beta genes. The Illumina HiSeq System was used to sequence the amplified TCR beta libraries as 87-base-pair reads. On the authors' methods: A later analysis tallied around 82 million unique TCR beta chains across the 666 repertoires, and roughly 11 million of those chains were shared by two or more donors. Raw reads were error-corrected and collapsed into unique sequences by a nearest-neighbor algorithm in which closely related sequences were merged to remove PCR and sequencing errors. CDR3 sequences were aligned to IMGT reference sequences to assign V, D and J gene segments. Each retained sequence needed at least a six-nucleotide match to both a V gene segment and a J gene segment. Rearrangements were called productive when the CDR3 lacked stop codons and stayed in frame with V and J; all others were non-productive. CDR3 was defined according to IMGT convention as the region running from the second conserved V-encoded cysteine to the conserved J-encoded phenylalanine. In an earlier analysis of 500 to 650 of the donors, sequences lacking an unambiguous match to a single V gene segment were excluded. In an earlier analysis of around 590 of the donors, a V segment was called functional when productive rearrangements were above 56.7%, and segregating when the standard deviation between donors exceeded 5%. A statistical classification framework was built to diagnose cytomegalovirus status from the catalog of TCR beta chain sequences. In a later analysis, V and J genes were assigned by comparing TCR nucleotide sequences against IMGT/GENE-DB human TR gene sequences. In a later analysis, CDR3 sequences and most-parsimonious VDJ recombination scenarios were assigned using the TCRdist pipeline. In a later analysis, each TCR beta chain was defined by its CDR3 amino acid sequence together with its V-gene family, and reads lacking a unique V-gene family were excluded. As a way to deal with suspected cross-contamination and a sequencing artifact, a later analysis dropped nearly 600 nucleotide sequences that were highly shared and had low generation probability. In a later analysis, a clonal expansion index for each public chain was calculated from normalized within-repertoire ranks of inferred template counts. In a later analysis, generation probabilities were computed with a VDJ recombination model fitted to out-of-frame rearrangements, and the resulting probabilities were checked against IGoR. In a later analysis, TCR-TCR, TCR-HLA and TCR-CMV co-occurrence was scored with hypergeometric tests, and a repertoire-size bias correction was applied to TCR pairs. False discovery rates were estimated in a later analysis by permuting HLA or CMV assignments 20 times. In a later analysis, co-occurring TCRs were grouped with DBSCAN, and TCRdist sequence similarity was added when clustering was performed within HLA-allele-positive subsets. For co-occurrence clustering, repertoires with fewer than 30,000 or more than 120,000 public chains were excluded, along with roughly 5 repertoires with anomalous nucleotide sharing. The source is immuneACCESS, and TCRdb retained only in-frame sequences with V and J called. Part of the clones is not carried over; for the studies checked, unresolved V genes explain less than half of this, and the remainder is unexplained. V and J calls and clone size are those listed in that table; D and trimming were worked out from the DNA. The table for this sample lists under 200,000 clones; 65% to 85% of them were counted only once. 2% to 2.5% of the sample goes to the ten largest clones.

From its cysteine to its phenylalanine, the CDR3 spans 14 amino acids. Only the CDR3 portion is preserved as DNA: 42 bases, with reading frame beginning at the first base. Based on the germline V gene, the CDR1 and CDR2 sequences are LGHNA and YSLEER. The cohort was made up of roughly 670 healthy bone marrow donors. All cohort members were sampled while nominally healthy, although unrecorded immune exposures were likely present. The donor tested CMV seronegative and was one of the 352 seronegative cohort members. A peripheral blood sample was collected from each donor, and TCR beta sequencing was performed on peripheral blood mononuclear cells. The Qiagen DNeasy Blood Extraction Kit was used to extract genomic DNA from the blood cell samples. Points on this clone: Its cognate antigen has yet to be identified. There are no base qualities to consult, and no much larger clone falls within one base.

Sequencing was carried out using PBMCs. The chain couples TRBV4-3 to TRBJ2-5; 7 central bases correspond to TRBD1. The end of the DNA fits TRBJ2-7 better, so the J call may be wrong. This receptor was taken from a man aged 55 to 69 in good health and CMV-seronegative. Here the CDR3 is given as CASRPQGNSYEQYF. The DNA sequence is as follows: TGCGCCAGCCGCCCACAGGGGAACTCCTACGAGCAGTACTTC.